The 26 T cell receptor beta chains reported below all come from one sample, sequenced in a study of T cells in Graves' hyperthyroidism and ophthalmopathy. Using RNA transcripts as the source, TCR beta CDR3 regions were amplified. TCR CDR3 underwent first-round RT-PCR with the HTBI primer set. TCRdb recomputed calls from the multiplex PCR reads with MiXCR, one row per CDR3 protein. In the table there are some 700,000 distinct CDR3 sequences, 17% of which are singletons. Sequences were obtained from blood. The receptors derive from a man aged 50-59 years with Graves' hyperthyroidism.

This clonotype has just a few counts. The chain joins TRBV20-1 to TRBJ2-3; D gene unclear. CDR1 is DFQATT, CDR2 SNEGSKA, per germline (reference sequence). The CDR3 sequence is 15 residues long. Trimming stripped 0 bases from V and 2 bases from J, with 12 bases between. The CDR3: CSARDSRHHTDTQYF. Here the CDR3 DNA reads TGCAGTGCTAGAGACTCGAGACACCACACAGATACGCAGTATTTT.

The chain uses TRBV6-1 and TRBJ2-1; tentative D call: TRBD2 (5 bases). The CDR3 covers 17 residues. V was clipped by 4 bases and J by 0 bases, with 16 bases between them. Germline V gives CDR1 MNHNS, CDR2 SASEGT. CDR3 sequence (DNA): TGTGCCAGCAGTGCCCTGGATGAAGGGAGCTCCTACAATGAGCAGTTCTTC. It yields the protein CASSALDEGSSYNEQFF.

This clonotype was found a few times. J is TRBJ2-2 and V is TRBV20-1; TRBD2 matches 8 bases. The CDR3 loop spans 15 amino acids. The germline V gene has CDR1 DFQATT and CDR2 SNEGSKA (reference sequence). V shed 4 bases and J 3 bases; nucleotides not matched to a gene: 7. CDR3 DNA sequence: TGCAGTGCTAACAGCGGGAGAAGGGACACCGGGGAGCTGTTTTTT. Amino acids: CSANSGRRDTGELFF.

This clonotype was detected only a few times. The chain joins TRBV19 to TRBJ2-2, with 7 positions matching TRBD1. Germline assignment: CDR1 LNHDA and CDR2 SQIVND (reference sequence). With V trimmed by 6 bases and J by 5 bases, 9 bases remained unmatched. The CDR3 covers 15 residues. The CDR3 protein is CASSPSVTGTGELFF. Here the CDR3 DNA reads TGTGCCAGTAGCCCCTCTGTGACAGGGACCGGGGAGCTGTTTTTT.

The CDR3 spells CAWKSSGRVTGELFF. The CDR3 DNA sequence: TGTGCCTGGAAATCTAGCGGGAGAGTCACCGGGGAGCTGTTTTTT. V is TRBV30 and J is TRBJ2-2, with 10 bases that match TRBD2. Germline V lookup: CDR1 GTSNPN, CDR2 SVGIG (reference sequence). The length of the CDR3 is 15 residues. Trimming at V came to 4 bases and at J to 4 bases, leaving 6 bases not matched to a gene. The entire variable domain, with the rest obtained from reference TRBV30 and TRBJ2-2, is as follows: SQTIHQWPATLVQPVGSPLSLECTVEGTSNPNLYWYRQAAGRGLQLLFYSVGIGQISSEVPQNLSASRPQDRQFILSSKKLLLSDSGFYLCAWKSSGRVTGELFFGEGSRLTVL.

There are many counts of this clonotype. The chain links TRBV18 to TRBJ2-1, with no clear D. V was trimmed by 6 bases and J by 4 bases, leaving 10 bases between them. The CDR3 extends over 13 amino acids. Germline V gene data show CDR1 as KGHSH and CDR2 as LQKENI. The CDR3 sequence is CASSQSLYNEQFF. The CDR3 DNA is TGTGCCAGCTCCCAGTCCCTATACAATGAGCAGTTCTTC. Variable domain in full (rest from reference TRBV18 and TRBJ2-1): NAGVMQNPRHLVRRRGQEARLRCSPMKGHSHVYWYRQLPEEGLKFMVYLQKENIIDESGMPKERFSAEFPKEGPSILRIQQVVRGDSAAYFCASSQSLYNEQFFGPGTRLTVL.

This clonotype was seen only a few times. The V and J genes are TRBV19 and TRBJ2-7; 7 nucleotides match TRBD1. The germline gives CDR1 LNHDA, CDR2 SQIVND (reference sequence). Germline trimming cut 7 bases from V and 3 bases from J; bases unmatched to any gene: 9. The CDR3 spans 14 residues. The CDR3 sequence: CASKGQTAGYEQYF. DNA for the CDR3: TGTGCCAGTAAGGGACAGACTGCAGGCTACGAGCAGTACTTC.

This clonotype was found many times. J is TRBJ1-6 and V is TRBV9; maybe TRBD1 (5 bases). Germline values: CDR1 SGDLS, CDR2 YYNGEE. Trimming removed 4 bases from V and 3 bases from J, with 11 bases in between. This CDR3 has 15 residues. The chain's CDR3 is CASSPRDDYNSPLHF. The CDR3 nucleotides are TGTGCCAGCAGCCCCCGGGACGACTATAATTCACCCCTCCACTTT.

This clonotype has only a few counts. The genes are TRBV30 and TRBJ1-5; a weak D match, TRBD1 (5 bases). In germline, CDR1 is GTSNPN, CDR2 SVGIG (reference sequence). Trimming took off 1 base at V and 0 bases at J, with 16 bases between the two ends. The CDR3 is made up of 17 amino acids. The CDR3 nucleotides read TGTGCCTGGAGTGCGGCGGGGGGAAGTTATAGCAATCAGCCCCAGCATTTT. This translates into CAWSAAGGSYSNQPQHF.

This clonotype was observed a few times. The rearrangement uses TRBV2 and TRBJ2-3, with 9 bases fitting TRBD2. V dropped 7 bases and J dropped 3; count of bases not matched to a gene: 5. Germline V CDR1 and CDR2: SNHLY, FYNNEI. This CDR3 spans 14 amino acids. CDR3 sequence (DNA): TGTGCCAGCATTCAGACTAGCGGAACAGATACGCAGTATTTT. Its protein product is CASIQTSGTDTQYF.

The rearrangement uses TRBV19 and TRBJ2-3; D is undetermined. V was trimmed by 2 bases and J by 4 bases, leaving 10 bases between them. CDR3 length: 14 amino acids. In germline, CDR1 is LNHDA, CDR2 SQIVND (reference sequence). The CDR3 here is CASSISGNADTQYF. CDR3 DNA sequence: TGTGCCAGTAGTATATCGGGTAACGCAGATACGCAGTATTTT.

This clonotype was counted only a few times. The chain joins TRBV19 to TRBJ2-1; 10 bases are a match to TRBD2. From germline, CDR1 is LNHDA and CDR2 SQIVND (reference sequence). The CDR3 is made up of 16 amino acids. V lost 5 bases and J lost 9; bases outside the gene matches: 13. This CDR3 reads CASSSPGTSVYVEQFF. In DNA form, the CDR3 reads TGTGCCAGTAGTTCCCCCGGGACTAGCGTTTATGTTGAGCAGTTCTTC.

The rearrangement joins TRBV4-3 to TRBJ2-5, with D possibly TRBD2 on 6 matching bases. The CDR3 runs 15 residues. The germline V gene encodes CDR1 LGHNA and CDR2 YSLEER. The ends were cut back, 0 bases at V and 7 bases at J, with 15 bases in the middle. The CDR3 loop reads CASSQDKGTGVTQYF. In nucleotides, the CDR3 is TGCGCCAGCAGCCAAGATAAGGGGACGGGGGTGACCCAGTACTTC.

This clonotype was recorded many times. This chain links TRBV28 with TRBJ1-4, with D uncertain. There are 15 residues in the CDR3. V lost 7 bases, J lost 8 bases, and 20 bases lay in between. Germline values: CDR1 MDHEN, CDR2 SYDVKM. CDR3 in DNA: TGTGCCAGCACCTTCCCGGCAAACCAGGAGGAAAAACTGTTTTTT. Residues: CASTFPANQEEKLFF.

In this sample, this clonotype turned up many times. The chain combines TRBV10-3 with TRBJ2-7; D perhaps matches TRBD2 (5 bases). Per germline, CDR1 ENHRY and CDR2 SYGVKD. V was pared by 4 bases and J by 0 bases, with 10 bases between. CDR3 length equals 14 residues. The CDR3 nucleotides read TGTGCCATCAGTGCCGGCGGGTCCTCCTACGAGCAGTACTTC. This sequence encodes CAISAGGSSYEQYF.

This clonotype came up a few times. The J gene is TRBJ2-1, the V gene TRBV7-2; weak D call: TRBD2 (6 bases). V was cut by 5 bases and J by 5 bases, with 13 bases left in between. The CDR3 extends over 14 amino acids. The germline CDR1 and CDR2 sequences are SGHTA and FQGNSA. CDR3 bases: TGTGCCAGCAGCGCTCGGGGGAAAAACAATGAGCAGTTCTTC. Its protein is CASSARGKNNEQFF.

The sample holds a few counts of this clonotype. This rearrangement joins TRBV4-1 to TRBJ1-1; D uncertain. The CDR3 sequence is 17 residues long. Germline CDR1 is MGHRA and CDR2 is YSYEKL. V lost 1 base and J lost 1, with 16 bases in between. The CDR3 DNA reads TGCGCCAGCAGCCAAGTGGATATGGGGATCTCGAACACTGAAGCTTTCTTT. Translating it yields CASSQVDMGISNTEAFF.

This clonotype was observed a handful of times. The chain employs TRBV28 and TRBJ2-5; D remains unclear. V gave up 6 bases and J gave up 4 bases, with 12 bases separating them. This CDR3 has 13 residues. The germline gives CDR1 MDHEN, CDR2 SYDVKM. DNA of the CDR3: TGTGCCAGCAGCTCTAGGGCCGGAGAGACCCAGTACTTC. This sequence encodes CASSSRAGETQYF. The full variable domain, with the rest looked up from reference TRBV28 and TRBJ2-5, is DVKVTQSSRYLVKRTGEKVFLECVQDMDHENMFWYRQDPGLGLRLIYFSYDVKMKEKGDIPEGYSVSREKKERFSLILESASTNQTSMYLCASSSRAGETQYFGPGTRLLVL.

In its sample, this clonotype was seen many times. The CDR3 spells CSAREGASAYNEQFF. CDR3 sequence (DNA): TGCAGTGCTAGAGAAGGGGCTAGCGCGTACAATGAGCAGTTCTTC. The rearrangement uses TRBV20-1 and TRBJ2-1; D might be TRBD2 (6 bases). Germline CDR1 is DFQATT and CDR2 is SNEGSKA (reference sequence). There are 15 residues in the CDR3. The germline V and J ends were trimmed by 0 bases and 4 bases, with 13 bases remaining between them.

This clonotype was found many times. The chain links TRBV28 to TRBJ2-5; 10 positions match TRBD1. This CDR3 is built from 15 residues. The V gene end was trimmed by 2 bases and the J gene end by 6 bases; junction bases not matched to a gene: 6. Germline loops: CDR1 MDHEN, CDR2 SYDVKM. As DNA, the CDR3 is TGTGCCAGCAGTTTAGGGGACAGGGGTTTAAAGACCCAGTACTTC. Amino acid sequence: CASSLGDRGLKTQYF.

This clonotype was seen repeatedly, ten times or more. The DNA of the CDR3 is TGTGCCAGCAGACGGGACACCTCGAACACTGAAGCTTTCTTT. This codes for CASRRDTSNTEAFF. This chain uses TRBV6-1 with TRBJ1-1; D perhaps matches TRBD1 (6 bases). Trimming pared 6 bases from V and 1 base from J, leaving 12 bases between. Germline V gene sequence: CDR1 MNHNS, CDR2 SASEGT. The CDR3 sequence is 14 residues long.

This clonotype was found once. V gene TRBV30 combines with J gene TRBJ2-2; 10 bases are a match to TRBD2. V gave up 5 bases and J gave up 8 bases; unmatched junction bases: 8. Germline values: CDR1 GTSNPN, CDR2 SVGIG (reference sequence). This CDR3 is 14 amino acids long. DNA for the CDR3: TGTGCCTGGGCCCGGGTACTAGCGGGAGGGGAGCTGTTTTTT. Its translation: CAWARVLAGGELFF.

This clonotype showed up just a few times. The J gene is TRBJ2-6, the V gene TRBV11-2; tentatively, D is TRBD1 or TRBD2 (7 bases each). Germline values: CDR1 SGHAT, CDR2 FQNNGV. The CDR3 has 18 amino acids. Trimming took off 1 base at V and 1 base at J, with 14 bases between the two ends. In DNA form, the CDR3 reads TGTGCCAGCAGCTTAGCCCCAGGGGGGGCTTCTGGGGCCAACGTCCTGACTTTC. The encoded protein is CASSLAPGGASGANVLTF.

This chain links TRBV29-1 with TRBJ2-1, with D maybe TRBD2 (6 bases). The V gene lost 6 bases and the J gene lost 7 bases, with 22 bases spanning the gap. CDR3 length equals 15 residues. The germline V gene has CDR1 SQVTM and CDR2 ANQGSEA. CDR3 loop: CSVLSGLLRVNEQFF. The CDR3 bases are TGCAGCGTCCTATCGGGACTGCTAAGAGTGAATGAGCAGTTCTTC.

The CDR3 coding sequence is TGTGCCATCAGTGAGTCGGAGCGGGAGGTGCTCTACAATGAGCAGTTCTTC. Amino acids: CAISESEREVLYNEQFF. The rearrangement links TRBV10-3 to TRBJ2-1; TRBD2 agrees at 9 bases. Germline CDR1 reads ENHRY; CDR2 reads SYGVKD. This CDR3 contains 17 residues. After removal of 0 bases from V and 3 bases from J, the junction contained 6 bases not matched to a gene.

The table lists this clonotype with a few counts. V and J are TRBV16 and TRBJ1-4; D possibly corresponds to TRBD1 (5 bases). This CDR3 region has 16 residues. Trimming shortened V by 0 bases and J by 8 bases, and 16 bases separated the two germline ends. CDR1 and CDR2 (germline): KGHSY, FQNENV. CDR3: CASSQSWGTSNEKLFF. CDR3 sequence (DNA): TGTGCCAGCAGCCAATCGTGGGGGACTTCCAACGAAAAACTGTTTTTT.